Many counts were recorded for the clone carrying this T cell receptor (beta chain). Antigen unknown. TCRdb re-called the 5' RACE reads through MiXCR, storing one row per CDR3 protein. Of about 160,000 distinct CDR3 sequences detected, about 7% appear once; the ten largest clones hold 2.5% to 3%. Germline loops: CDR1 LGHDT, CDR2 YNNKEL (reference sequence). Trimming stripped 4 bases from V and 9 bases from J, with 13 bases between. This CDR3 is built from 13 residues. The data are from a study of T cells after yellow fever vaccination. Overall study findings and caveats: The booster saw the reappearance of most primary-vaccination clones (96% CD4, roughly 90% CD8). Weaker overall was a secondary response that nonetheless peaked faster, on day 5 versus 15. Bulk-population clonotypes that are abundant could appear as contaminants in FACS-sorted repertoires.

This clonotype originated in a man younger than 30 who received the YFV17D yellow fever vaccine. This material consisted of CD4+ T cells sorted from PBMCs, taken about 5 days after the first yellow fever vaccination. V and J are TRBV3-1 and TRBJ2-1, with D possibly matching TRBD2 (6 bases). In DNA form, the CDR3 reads TGTGCCAGCAGCCTCAGCGGGTGGGGTGAGCAGTTCTTC. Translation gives CASSLSGWGEQFF.